A selection of T cell receptor beta chains follows, all from one sample in a study of response to subunit inactivated influenza vaccine. MiXCR was run by TCRdb on the RT-PCR reads, yielding one entry per CDR3 protein. Of about 190,000 distinct CDR3 sequences in the sample, roughly an eighth were seen once. The source was CD8+ T cells sorted from PBMCs, collected 4 to 6 days after vaccination. These receptors originate from a man between 50 and 59 years old who received an inactivated influenza vaccine. Both conserved end residues are part of each CDR3. Fields, in order: CDR3 protein, J gene, V gene.

CDR3aa: CASSYSSGRPYNEQFF
j_gene: TRBJ2-1
v_gene: TRBV6-2/TRBV6-3

CDR3aa: CAISESRQETQYF
j_gene: TRBJ2-5
v_gene: TRBV10-3

CDR3aa: CATSDGTDTQYF
j_gene: TRBJ2-3
v_gene: TRBV15

CDR3aa: CASTVFERDRHEQYF
j_gene: TRBJ2-7
v_gene: TRBV4-3

CDR3aa: CASSPDRSSGNTIYF
j_gene: TRBJ1-3
v_gene: TRBV11-2

CDR3aa: CASSFQTGVQETQYF
j_gene: TRBJ2-5
v_gene: TRBV12-3/TRBV12-4

CDR3aa: CASSFAGAIYEQYF
j_gene: TRBJ2-7
v_gene: TRBV12-3/TRBV12-4

CDR3aa: CASSLDPFRDRNYEQYF
j_gene: TRBJ2-7
v_gene: TRBV7-6

CDR3aa: CASSGDRSFLGKEKLFF
j_gene: TRBJ1-4
v_gene: TRBV12-3/TRBV12-4

CDR3aa: CSVPAGGQFDEQFF
j_gene: TRBJ2-1
v_gene: TRBV29-1

CDR3aa: CSAKENYEQYF
j_gene: TRBJ2-7
v_gene: TRBV29-1

CDR3aa: CASSHQGGPSSPLHF
j_gene: TRBJ1-6
v_gene: TRBV4-3

CDR3aa: CASSLGTGDEQYF
j_gene: TRBJ2-7
v_gene: TRBV7-8

CDR3aa: CASSAGTGNTGELFF
j_gene: TRBJ2-2
v_gene: TRBV9

CDR3aa: CASSHLTRDNSYEQYF
j_gene: TRBJ2-7
v_gene: TRBV4-3

CDR3aa: CASSLGLATGYEQYF
j_gene: TRBJ2-7
v_gene: TRBV6-1

CDR3aa: CASSPPGLAGGNEQFF
j_gene: TRBJ2-1
v_gene: TRBV11-2

CDR3aa: CASSQGLGGNTEAFF
j_gene: TRBJ1-1
v_gene: TRBV4-3

CDR3aa: CASSTTSLEKETQYF
j_gene: TRBJ2-5
v_gene: TRBV7-9

CDR3aa: CASSVAGGANEKLFF
j_gene: TRBJ1-4
v_gene: TRBV9

CDR3aa: CASSQARGGSRETQYF
j_gene: TRBJ2-5
v_gene: TRBV4-3

CDR3aa: CATSGRNNEAFF
j_gene: TRBJ1-1
v_gene: TRBV28